This entry features one T cell receptor beta chain sequence. In the original processing: Quantification of nucleated cells was approximated via reference gene primer amplification. Profiled with immunoSEQ multiplex PCR; TCRdb holds only in-frame clones, not every one. That table furnishes V, J and clone size, whereas the DNA furnished D and trimming. The repertoire holds over 200,000 clones, with roughly 90% as singletons. These data come from a study of blood T cell repertoires in COVID-19. Across the whole study: The United States, Italy and Spain provided the acute and convalescent COVID-19 samples. Sample material is recorded as cDNA or gDNA derived from T cells, B-cell-depleted T cells, or PBMCs.

This CDR3 has 16 residues. Germline assignment: CDR1 SGHAT and CDR2 FQNNGV. V lost 2 bases and J lost 3; bases outside the gene matches: 7. The sequence was obtained from a woman aged 55-70 years with acute or convalescent COVID-19. What was sequenced was peripheral blood. The chain carries TRBV11-2 and TRBJ2-1, with 7 bases aligning to TRBD1. CDR3 DNA sequence: TGTGCCAGCAGCTTACCGACAGGGATTAACTACAATGAGCAGTTCTTC. Encoded protein: CASSLPTGINYNEQFF.